The rows below give T cell receptor beta chains drawn from one sample of a study of T cells in Graves' hyperthyroidism and ophthalmopathy. MiXCR, applied by TCRdb to the multiplex PCR reads, yields one record per CDR3 protein. The sample records about 420,000 distinct CDR3 sequences, 15% to 19% being singletons. Sequencing was carried out using blood. The receptors were sampled from a young woman with Graves' hyperthyroidism. Both conserved end residues are part of each CDR3. A D gene is named only where the DNA matches it firmly. Clone sizes are given selectively: once, few, many, or a class where the clone is expanded.

v_gene,d_gene,j_gene,abundance,CDR3aa,CDR3nt
TRBV6-4,TRBD2,TRBJ2-5,few,CASSDSWVLAGVLLETQYF,TGTGCCAGCAGTGACTCATGGGTTCTAGCGGGGGTCCTCTTGGAGACCCAGTACTTC
TRBV15,TRBD2,TRBJ2-3,many,CATSRGASGGGTDTQYF,TGTGCCACCAGCAGAGGGGCTAGCGGGGGGGGCACAGATACGCAGTATTTT
TRBV7-8,-,TRBJ2-3,-,CASSPGTPPPDTQYF,TGTGCCAGCAGCCCCGGGACTCCTCCCCCAGATACGCAGTATTTT
TRBV5-1,-,TRBJ1-4,-,CASNPGERGEKLFF,TGCGCCAGCAACCCGGGGGAGAGAGGTGAAAAACTGTTTTTT
TRBV6-1,-,TRBJ2-1,-,CASSGQGGGYNEQFF,TGTGCCAGCAGTGGACAGGGAGGAGGGTACAATGAGCAGTTCTTC
TRBV12-3/TRBV12-4,-,TRBJ2-2,many,CASSFKQGGTGELFF,TGTGCCAGCAGTTTTAAGCAGGGTGGGACCGGGGAGCTGTTTTTT
TRBV5-5,TRBD1,TRBJ2-7,-,CASSFGYRGIYEQYF,TGTGCCAGCAGCTTTGGGTACAGGGGGATCTACGAGCAGTACTTC
TRBV7-2,-,TRBJ2-7,many,CASSLGGRPHFPYEQYF,TGTGCCAGCAGCTTAGGAGGGCGGCCTCACTTTCCCTACGAGCAGTACTTC
TRBV19,TRBD1,TRBJ1-5,many,CASSTTGYGQPQHF,TGTGCCAGTAGTACGACAGGGTACGGTCAGCCCCAGCATTTT
TRBV5-1,-,TRBJ2-1,many,CASSSLGPSSYNEQFF,TGCGCCAGCAGCTCTCTGGGGCCGAGCTCCTACAATGAGCAGTTCTTC
TRBV12-3/TRBV12-4,TRBD2,TRBJ2-7,many,CASRRLAGAEQYF,TGTGCCAGCAGACGCCTAGCGGGGGCCGAGCAGTACTTC
TRBV4-1,-,TRBJ2-5,many,CASSPGRSVRETQYF,TGCGCCAGCAGCCCCGGACGATCCGTCAGAGAGACCCAGTACTTC
TRBV12-3/TRBV12-4,TRBD2,TRBJ2-7,many,CASRASGTVYEQYF,TGTGCCAGCAGGGCTAGCGGGACCGTCTACGAGCAGTACTTC
TRBV10-3,-,TRBJ2-1,-,CAISETGGVGDEQFF,TGTGCCATCAGTGAGACCGGCGGGGTGGGGGATGAGCAGTTCTTC
TRBV6-6,-,TRBJ2-5,many,CASSYPMGGGPETQYF,TGTGCCAGCAGTTACCCGATGGGCGGGGGCCCAGAGACCCAGTACTTC
TRBV29-1,-,TRBJ1-2,many,CSAAGSSGYTF,TGCAGCGCCGCGGGGAGCTCGGGCTACACCTTC
TRBV3-1,TRBD1,TRBJ1-2,many,CASSQTNTGAADGYTF,TGTGCCAGCAGCCAAACGAATACAGGGGCCGCCGACGGCTACACCTTC
TRBV5-8,-,TRBJ2-3,-,CASRWGADTQYF,TGTGCCAGCAGGTGGGGGGCGGATACGCAGTATTTT
TRBV4-1,-,TRBJ1-2,few,CASSQDEYTNYGYTF,TGCGCCAGCAGCCAAGATGAATACACCAACTATGGCTACACCTTC
TRBV19,-,TRBJ2-7,many,CASSISFQGGYEQYF,TGTGCCAGTAGTATATCTTTCCAGGGCGGCTACGAGCAGTACTTC
TRBV9,TRBD1,TRBJ1-2,many,CASSGGGLSSGYTF,TGTGCCAGCAGCGGAGGGGGCCTGTCCTCTGGCTACACCTTC
TRBV19,TRBD1,TRBJ2-6,-,CASSRTGYGANVLTF,TGTGCCAGTAGCCGGACAGGGTACGGGGCCAACGTCCTGACTTTC
TRBV7-2,TRBD1,TRBJ1-5,-,CASSLGTGDNQPQHF,TGTGCCAGCAGCTTAGGGACAGGCGACAATCAGCCCCAGCATTTT
TRBV28,TRBD1,TRBJ2-7,-,CASSFLRDRVTLGAEQYF,TGTGCCAGCAGTTTCCTCCGGGACAGGGTTACCTTAGGCGCCGAGCAGTACTTC
TRBV2,-,TRBJ1-6,-,CASAANPVNSPLHF,TGTGCCAGCGCCGCAAACCCGGTGAATTCACCCCTCCACTTT
TRBV6-2/TRBV6-3,TRBD1,TRBJ1-5,many,CASSTRTGSRQPQHF,TGTGCCAGCAGTACGAGGACAGGGTCACGTCAGCCCCAGCATTTT
TRBV12-3/TRBV12-4,-,TRBJ1-2,many,CASSLYRPSTNYGYTF,TGTGCCAGCAGTTTATACAGACCGAGTACTAACTATGGCTACACCTTC
TRBV10-3,TRBD2,TRBJ2-5,many,CAISDRRAGEETQYF,TGTGCCATCAGTGACCGACGAGCGGGAGAAGAGACCCAGTACTTC
TRBV10-3,TRBD2,TRBJ2-1,many,CAITDRLAGVNDNEQFF,TGTGCCATCACCGACCGACTAGCGGGAGTAAATGACAATGAGCAGTTCTTC
TRBV29-1,TRBD1,TRBJ2-5,many,CSVEDKRDRAEETQYF,TGCAGCGTTGAAGATAAGCGGGACAGGGCCGAAGAGACCCAGTACTTC
TRBV6-1,TRBD2,TRBJ2-1,many,CASSGIAGVGSVNEQFF,TGTGCCAGCAGTGGCATTGCGGGGGTTGGCTCTGTCAATGAGCAGTTCTTC
TRBV4-2,-,TRBJ2-1,-,CASSQTLGNEQFF,TGTGCCAGCAGCCAGACTCTCGGGAATGAGCAGTTCTTC
TRBV7-2,-,TRBJ2-3,many,CASSLVPGGVTDTQYF,TGTGCCAGCAGCTTAGTTCCAGGGGGGGTTACAGATACGCAGTATTTT
TRBV6-4,-,TRBJ1-5,-,CASLPPRQNSNQPQHF,TGTGCCAGTCTCCCACCACGACAGAATAGCAATCAGCCCCAGCATTTT
TRBV12-3/TRBV12-4,TRBD2,TRBJ2-1,many,CASSLRTSGRGEQFF,TGTGCCAGCAGTTTACGGACTAGCGGGAGGGGTGAGCAGTTCTTC
TRBV11-2,TRBD2,TRBJ2-7,many,CASSLEASGGYEQYF,TGTGCCAGCAGCTTAGAGGCTAGCGGGGGCTACGAGCAGTACTTC
TRBV12-3/TRBV12-4,TRBD1,TRBJ2-7,many,CASRDVTTGSEQYF,TGTGCCAGCAGGGATGTTACGACAGGGTCCGAGCAGTACTTC
TRBV20-1,TRBD2,TRBJ2-3,many,CSALRRKGGGADTQYF,TGCAGTGCTCTAAGGCGCAAGGGCGGGGGGGCAGATACGCAGTATTTT
TRBV6-1,-,TRBJ2-7,many,CASSGGEYEQYF,TGTGCCAGCAGTGGAGGGGAGTACGAGCAGTACTTC
TRBV5-5,-,TRBJ2-2,-,CASSPLGGASDTGELFF,TGTGCCAGCAGCCCCCTAGGGGGGGCTTCGGACACCGGGGAGCTGTTTTTT
TRBV28,TRBD1,TRBJ1-5,many,CASTQGGGNQPQHF,TGTGCCAGCACTCAGGGGGGGGGCAATCAGCCCCAGCATTTT
TRBV12-3/TRBV12-4,-,TRBJ2-5,many,CASSQLVETQYF,TGTGCCAGCAGTCAGCTAGTGGAGACCCAGTACTTC
TRBV7-9,-,TRBJ1-6,few,CASSPRSSYNSPLHF,TGTGCCAGCAGCCCCAGGAGCTCCTATAATTCACCCCTCCACTTT
TRBV29-1,-,TRBJ1-2,-,CSASGGRTDYGYTF,TGCAGCGCCTCCGGCGGGAGGACCGACTATGGCTACACCTTC
TRBV2,-,TRBJ1-2,many,CASSGGTERYTF,TGTGCCAGCAGTGGGGGGACGGAACGCTACACCTTC
TRBV3-1,-,TRBJ2-7,many,CASSQIDGIYEQYF,TGTGCCAGCAGCCAAATCGATGGCATTTACGAGCAGTACTTC
TRBV6-1,TRBD1,TRBJ1-3,-,CASKSPSTGGVNTIYF,TGTGCCAGCAAGAGTCCTTCGACAGGGGGAGTGAACACCATATATTTT
TRBV3-1,TRBD2,TRBJ2-5,-,CASTGLAGGETQYF,TGTGCCAGCACGGGACTAGCGGGAGGAGAGACCCAGTACTTC
TRBV18,-,TRBJ2-5,many,CASSPSSDGRETQYF,TGTGCCAGCTCGCCCTCCTCGGACGGTAGAGAGACCCAGTACTTC
TRBV25-1,-,TRBJ2-5,many,CASSAFRDHQRETQYF,TGTGCCAGCAGTGCTTTCAGGGACCACCAGCGGGAGACCCAGTACTTC
TRBV6-1,-,TRBJ2-4,-,CASRNLHQGSKNIQYF,TGTGCCAGCAGGAACCTTCACCAGGGGTCCAAAAACATTCAGTACTTC
TRBV19,-,TRBJ2-1,-,CASSKFPGPLPGTGTYNEQFF,TGTGCCAGTAGTAAATTCCCCGGACCGCTACCCGGGACTGGAACCTACAATGAGCAGTTCTTC
TRBV5-6,TRBD2,TRBJ2-7,-,CASSLDGRPGVYEQYF,TGTGCCAGCAGCTTGGACGGGAGGCCCGGGGTCTACGAGCAGTACTTC
TRBV5-6,TRBD2,TRBJ2-1,-,CASSSLAGVIYEQFF,TGTGCCAGCAGCTCACTAGCGGGGGTGATCTACGAGCAGTTCTTC
TRBV27,TRBD1,TRBJ2-5,many,CASSALTGIGQYF,TGTGCCAGCAGTGCCTTGACAGGGATCGGACAGTACTTC
TRBV27,-,TRBJ1-2,-,CASSFRAVGYTF,TGTGCCAGCAGTTTTAGGGCGGTGGGCTACACCTTC
TRBV5-1,TRBD2,TRBJ2-5,few,CASSQTSGGAAETQYF,TGCGCCAGCAGCCAAACGAGCGGGGGGGCCGCGGAGACCCAGTACTTC